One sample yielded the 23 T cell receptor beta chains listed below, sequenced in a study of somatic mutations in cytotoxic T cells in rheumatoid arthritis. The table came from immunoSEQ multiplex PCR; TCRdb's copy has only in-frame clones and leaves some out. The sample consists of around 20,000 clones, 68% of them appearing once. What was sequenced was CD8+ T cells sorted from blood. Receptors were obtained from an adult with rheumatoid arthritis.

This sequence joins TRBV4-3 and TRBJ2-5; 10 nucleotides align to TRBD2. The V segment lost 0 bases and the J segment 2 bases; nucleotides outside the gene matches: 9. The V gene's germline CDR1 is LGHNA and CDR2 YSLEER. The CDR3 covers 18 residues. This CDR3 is CASSQEFNSGGRQETQYF. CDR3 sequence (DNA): TGCGCCAGCAGCCAAGAATTCAATAGCGGGGGGAGACAAGAGACCCAGTACTTC.

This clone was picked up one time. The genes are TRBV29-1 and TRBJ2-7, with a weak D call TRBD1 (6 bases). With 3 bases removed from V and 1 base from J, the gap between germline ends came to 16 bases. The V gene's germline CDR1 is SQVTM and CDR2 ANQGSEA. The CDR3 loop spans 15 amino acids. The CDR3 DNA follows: TGCAGCGTTGAGGGGCCGGTCCAGGGGTCCTACGAGCAGTACTTC. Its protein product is CSVEGPVQGSYEQYF.

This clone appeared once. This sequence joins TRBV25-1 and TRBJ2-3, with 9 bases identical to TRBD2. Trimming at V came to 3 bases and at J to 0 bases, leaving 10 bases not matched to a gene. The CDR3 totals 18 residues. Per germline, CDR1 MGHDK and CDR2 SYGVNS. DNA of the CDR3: TGTGCCAGCAGTGAGTGGGATCGACTAGCGGAAAGCACAGATACGCAGTATTTT. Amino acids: CASSEWDRLAESTDTQYF.

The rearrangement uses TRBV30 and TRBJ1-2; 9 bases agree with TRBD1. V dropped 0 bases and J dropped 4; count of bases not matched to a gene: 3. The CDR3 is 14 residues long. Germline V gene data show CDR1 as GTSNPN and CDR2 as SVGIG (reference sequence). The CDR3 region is CAWSVGTGPYGYTF. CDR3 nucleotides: TGTGCCTGGAGTGTAGGGACAGGGCCCTATGGCTACACCTTC.

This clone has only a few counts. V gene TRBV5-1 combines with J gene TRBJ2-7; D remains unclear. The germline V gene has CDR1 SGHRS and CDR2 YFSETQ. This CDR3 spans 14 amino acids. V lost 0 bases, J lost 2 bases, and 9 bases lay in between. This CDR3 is CASSLAVAAYEQYF. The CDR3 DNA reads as TGCGCCAGCAGCTTGGCCGTAGCAGCCTACGAGCAGTACTTC.

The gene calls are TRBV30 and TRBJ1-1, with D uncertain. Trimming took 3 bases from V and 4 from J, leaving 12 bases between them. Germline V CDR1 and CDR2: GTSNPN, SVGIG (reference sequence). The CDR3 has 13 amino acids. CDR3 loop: CAWSPTGSTEAFF. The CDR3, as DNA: TGTGCCTGGAGCCCTACGGGGTCCACTGAAGCTTTCTTT.

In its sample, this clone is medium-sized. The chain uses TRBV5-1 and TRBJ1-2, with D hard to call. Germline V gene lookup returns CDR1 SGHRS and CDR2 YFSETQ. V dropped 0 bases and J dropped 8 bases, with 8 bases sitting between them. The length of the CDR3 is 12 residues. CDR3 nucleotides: TGCGCCAGCAGCTTGGGACGAGAAGGCTACACCTTC. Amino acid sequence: CASSLGREGYTF.

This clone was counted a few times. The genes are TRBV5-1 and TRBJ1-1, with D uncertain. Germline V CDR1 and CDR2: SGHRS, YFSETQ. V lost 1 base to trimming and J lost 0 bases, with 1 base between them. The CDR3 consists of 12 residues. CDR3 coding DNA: TGCGCCAGCAGCTTGCTGAACACTGAAGCTTTCTTT. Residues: CASSLLNTEAFF.

As DNA, the CDR3 is TGTGCCAGCAGCTTAGCGAGGTGGGGCTCTGGGGCCAACGTCCTGACTTTC. Translated, it gives CASSLARWGSGANVLTF. This chain links TRBV7-8 with TRBJ2-6; D is unresolved. This CDR3 region has 17 residues. The germline V and J ends were trimmed by 0 bases and 0 bases, with 9 bases remaining between them. The germline gives CDR1 SGHVS, CDR2 FQNEAQ. Supplemented by reference TRBV7-8 and TRBJ2-6, the full variable domain reads GAGVSQSPRYKVAKRGQDVALRCDPISGHVSLFWYQQALGQGPEFLTYFQNEAQLDKSGLPSDRFFAERPEGSVSTLKIQRTQQEDSAVYLCASSLARWGSGANVLTFGAGSRLTVL.

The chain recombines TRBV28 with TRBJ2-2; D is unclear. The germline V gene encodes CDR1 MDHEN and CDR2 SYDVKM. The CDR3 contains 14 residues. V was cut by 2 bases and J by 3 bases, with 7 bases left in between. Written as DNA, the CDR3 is TGTGCCAGCAGTTTAATGGGTTACACCGGGGAGCTGTTTTTT. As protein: CASSLMGYTGELFF.

Here the CDR3 reads CASSLAGETQYF. The DNA of the CDR3 is TGTGCCAGCAGCTTAGCTGGTGAGACCCAGTACTTC. This chain joins TRBV7-9 and TRBJ2-5; D gene uncertain. V was clipped by 0 bases and J by 5 bases, with 4 bases between them. CDR3 length: 12 amino acids. CDR1 and CDR2 from the germline V gene are SEHNR and FQNEAQ (reference sequence).

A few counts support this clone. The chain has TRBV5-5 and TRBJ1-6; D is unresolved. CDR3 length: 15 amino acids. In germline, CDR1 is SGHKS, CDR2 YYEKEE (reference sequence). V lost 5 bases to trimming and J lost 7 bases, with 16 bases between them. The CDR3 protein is CASRPVGGINSPLHF. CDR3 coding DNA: TGTGCCAGCAGACCGGTGGGAGGGATCAATTCACCCCTCCACTTT. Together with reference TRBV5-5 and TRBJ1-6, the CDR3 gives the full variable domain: DAGVTQSPTHLIKTRGQQVTLRCSPISGHKSVSWYQQVLGQGPQFIFQYYEKEERGRGNFPDRFSARQFPNYSSELNVNALLLGDSALYLCASRPVGGINSPLHFGNGTRLTVT.

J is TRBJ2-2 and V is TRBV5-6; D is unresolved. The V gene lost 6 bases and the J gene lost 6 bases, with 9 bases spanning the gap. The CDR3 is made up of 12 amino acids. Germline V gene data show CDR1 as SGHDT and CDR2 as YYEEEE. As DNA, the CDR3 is TGTGCCAGCACCGATTATGCCGGGGAGCTGTTTTTT. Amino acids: CASTDYAGELFF.

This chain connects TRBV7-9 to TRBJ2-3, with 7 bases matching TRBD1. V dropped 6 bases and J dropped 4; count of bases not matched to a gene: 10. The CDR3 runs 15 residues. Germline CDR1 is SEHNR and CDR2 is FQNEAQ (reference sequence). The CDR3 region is CASSHRDSFPDTQYF. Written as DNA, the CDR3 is TGTGCCAGCAGTCACCGGGACAGTTTTCCAGATACGCAGTATTTT.

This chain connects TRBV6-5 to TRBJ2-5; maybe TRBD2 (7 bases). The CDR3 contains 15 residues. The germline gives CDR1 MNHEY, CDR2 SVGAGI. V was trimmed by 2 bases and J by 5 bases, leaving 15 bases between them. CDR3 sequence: CASSYNPGGWETQYF. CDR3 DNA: TGTGCCAGCAGTTACAATCCGGGGGGCTGGGAGACCCAGTACTTC.

CDR3 protein: CASSIEGTGVYNSPLHF. DNA for the CDR3: TGTGCCAGTAGTATAGAGGGGACAGGCGTCTATAATTCACCCCTCCACTTT. The genes are TRBV19 and TRBJ1-6; 8 bases align to TRBD1. V gave up 0 bases and J gave up 3 bases; unmatched junction bases: 4. Germline CDR1 reads LNHDA; CDR2 reads SQIVND (reference sequence). The CDR3 consists of 17 residues.

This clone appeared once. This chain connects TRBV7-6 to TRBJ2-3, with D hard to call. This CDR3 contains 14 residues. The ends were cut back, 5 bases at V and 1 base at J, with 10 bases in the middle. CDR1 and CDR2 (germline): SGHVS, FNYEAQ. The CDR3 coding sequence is TGTGCCAGCAGCCCGGCCCCGGGCACAGATACGCAGTATTTT. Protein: CASSPAPGTDTQYF.

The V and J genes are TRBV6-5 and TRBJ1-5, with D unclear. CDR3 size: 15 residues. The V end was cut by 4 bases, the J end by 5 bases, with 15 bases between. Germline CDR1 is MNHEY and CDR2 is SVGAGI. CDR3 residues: CASSLLGGVHQPQHF. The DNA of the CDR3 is TGTGCCAGCAGTTTATTAGGTGGGGTACATCAGCCCCAGCATTTT.

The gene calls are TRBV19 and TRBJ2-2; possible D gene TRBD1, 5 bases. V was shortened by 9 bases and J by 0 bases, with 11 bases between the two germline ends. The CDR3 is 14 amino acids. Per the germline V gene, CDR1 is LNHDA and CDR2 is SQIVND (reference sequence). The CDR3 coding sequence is TGTGCCAGCGAGACAGTGACGAACACCGGGGAGCTGTTTTTT. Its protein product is CASETVTNTGELFF.

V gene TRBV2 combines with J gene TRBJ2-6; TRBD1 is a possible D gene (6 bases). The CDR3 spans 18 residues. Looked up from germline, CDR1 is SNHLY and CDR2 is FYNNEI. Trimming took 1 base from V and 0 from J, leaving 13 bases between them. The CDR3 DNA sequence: TGTGCCAGCAGTGAAGGGGCAGGGGCCAGCTCTGGGGCCAACGTCCTGACTTTC. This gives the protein CASSEGAGASSGANVLTF. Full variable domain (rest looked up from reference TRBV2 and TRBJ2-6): EPEVTQTPSHQVTQMGQEVILRCVPISNHLYFYWYRQILGQKVEFLVSFYNNEISEKSEIFDDQFSVERPDGSNFTLKIRSTKLEDSAMYFCASSEGAGASSGANVLTFGAGSRLTVL.

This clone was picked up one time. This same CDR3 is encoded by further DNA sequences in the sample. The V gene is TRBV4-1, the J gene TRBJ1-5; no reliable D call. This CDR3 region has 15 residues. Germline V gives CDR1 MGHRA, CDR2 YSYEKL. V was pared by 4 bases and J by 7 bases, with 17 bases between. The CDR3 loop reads CASSLNRQGGQPQHF. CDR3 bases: TGCGCCAGCAGCCTAAATCGACAAGGAGGGCAGCCCCAGCATTTT.

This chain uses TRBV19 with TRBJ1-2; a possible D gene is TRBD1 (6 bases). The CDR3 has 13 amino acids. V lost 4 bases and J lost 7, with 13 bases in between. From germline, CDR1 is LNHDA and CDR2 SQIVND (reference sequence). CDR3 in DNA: TGTGCCAGTAGTAATGATCACAGGGCTGGCTACACCTTC. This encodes CASSNDHRAGYTF.

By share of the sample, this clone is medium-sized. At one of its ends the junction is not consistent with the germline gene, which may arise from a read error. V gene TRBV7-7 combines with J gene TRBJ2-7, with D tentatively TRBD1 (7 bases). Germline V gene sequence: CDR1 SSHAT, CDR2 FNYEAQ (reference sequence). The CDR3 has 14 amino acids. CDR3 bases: TGTGCTAGCAGCGCGGGACAGAGCTCCTACGAGCAGTACTTC. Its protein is CASSAGQSSYEQYF.